One sample yielded the 8 T cell receptor beta chains listed below, sequenced in a study of T cells in Graves' hyperthyroidism and ophthalmopathy. Amplification of TCR beta CDR3 regions was performed using RNA transcripts as template. First-round RT-PCR targeting the TCR CDR3 was performed with the HTBI primer set. TCRdb called the multiplex PCR reads again in MiXCR, with one record for every CDR3 protein. The data hold approximately 420,000 distinct CDR3 sequences, with roughly 15% observed a single time. Sequenced: blood. The receptors originated from a woman younger than 35 with Graves' hyperthyroidism.

This clonotype was counted at least ten times. The chain carries TRBV12-3 or TRBV12-4 and TRBJ2-1; D possibly matches TRBD1 or TRBD2 (5 bases each). The CDR3 consists of 13 residues. Trimming pared 3 bases from V and 6 bases from J, leaving 9 bases between. CDR3 protein: CASSFLGTNEQFF. The CDR3 coding sequence is TGTGCCAGCAGTTTTCTGGGGACCAATGAGCAGTTCTTC.

This clonotype has at least ten counts. This rearrangement joins TRBV6-1 to TRBJ2-7; 12 bases are a match to TRBD2. The germline V gene has CDR1 MNHNS and CDR2 SASEGT. V shed 6 bases and J 4 bases; nucleotides not matched to a gene: 4. This CDR3 spans 14 amino acids. The CDR3 coding sequence is TGTGCCAGCAGGACCCTAGCGGGAGGGTACGAGCAGTACTTC. Translated: CASRTLAGGYEQYF.

This clonotype was seen repeatedly, ten times or more. DNA of the CDR3: TGCAGTGATCGGGACAGCTACACAGATACGCAGTATTTT. It yields the protein CSDRDSYTDTQYF. This chain joins TRBV20-1 and TRBJ2-3, with 7 bases lining up with TRBD1. This CDR3 has 13 amino acids. From germline, CDR1 is DFQATT and CDR2 SNEGSKA (reference sequence). V shed 7 bases, J shed 2 bases, and the junction held 6 bases outside the gene matches.

The chain combines TRBV27 with TRBJ2-1, with no clear D. Trimming removed 6 bases from V and 2 bases from J, with 17 bases in between. Germline loops: CDR1 MNHEY, CDR2 SMNVEV (reference sequence). The CDR3 has 16 amino acids. The DNA of the CDR3 is TGTGCCAGCAGCAATGACAATCAGCCGACCTACAATGAGCAGTTCTTC. It specifies CASSNDNQPTYNEQFF.

This clonotype was observed many times. This chain connects TRBV27 to TRBJ2-7; TRBD2 is a possible D gene (6 bases). This CDR3 region has 14 residues. V dropped 3 bases and J dropped 4 bases, with 13 bases sitting between them. The germline V gene has CDR1 MNHEY and CDR2 SMNVEV (reference sequence). The CDR3 sequence is CASSFDPRGYEQYF. The CDR3 nucleotides are TGTGCCAGCAGTTTCGATCCACGGGGGTACGAGCAGTACTTC.

V gene TRBV20-1 combines with J gene TRBJ1-1, with D unclear. Germline V lookup: CDR1 DFQATT, CDR2 SNEGSKA (reference sequence). The CDR3 runs to 14 residues. V lost 4 bases and J 0 bases, leaving 12 bases between the germline ends. The chain's CDR3 is CSAKREGMNTEAFF. In nucleotides, the CDR3 is TGCAGTGCTAAACGGGAAGGCATGAACACTGAAGCTTTCTTT.

In this sample, this clonotype turned up many times. The chain is built from TRBV2 and TRBJ1-6, with 8 bases fitting TRBD1. After removal of 1 base from V and 5 bases from J, the junction contained 4 bases not matched to a gene. The CDR3 is 16 residues long. Germline-derived CDR1 and CDR2 are SNHLY and FYNNEI. For the CDR3, the DNA is TGTGCCAGCAGTGAAGAGACAGGGGCCAATAATTCACCCCTCCACTTT. It codes for CASSEETGANNSPLHF.

This clonotype was detected ten times or more. This chain uses TRBV27 with TRBJ1-4; unclear D gene. Germline V gene lookup returns CDR1 MNHEY and CDR2 SMNVEV (reference sequence). V lost 3 bases and J 0 bases, leaving 5 bases between the germline ends. The CDR3 has 14 amino acids. The CDR3 reads CASSLGATNEKLFF. DNA for the CDR3: TGTGCCAGCAGTTTGGGAGCAACTAATGAAAAACTGTTTTTT.